This TCR beta chain was identified in a study of blood T cells in healthy people across ages. Then a second PCR, running about 6 to 12 cycles, was carried out with a sample-barcoded 5' primer and a J-beta primer mix. The authors tagged each cDNA molecule using a template-switch adaptor with 12 random nucleotides. TCRdb independently ran MiXCR on the 5' RACE reads; one entry per CDR3 protein. Counted here are 1,500,000 or so distinct CDR3 sequences, approximately 39% occurring once; the ten biggest clones make up 4%. PBMCs were isolated at a quantity of at least 7 million per sample. This clonotype was recorded a few times. The V segment lost 5 bases and the J segment 0 bases; nucleotides outside the gene matches: 9. Germline V gene data show CDR1 as SGHAT and CDR2 as FQNNGV. This CDR3 is built from 16 residues.

The chain joins TRBV11-2 to TRBJ1-2; TRBD1 aligns across 7 bases. The sample consisted of blood. This sequence was found in a woman between 18 and 29 years old in good health. The chain's CDR3 is CASSRNSGTANYGYTF. In DNA form, the CDR3 reads TGTGCCAGCAGCCGCAATTCAGGGACAGCTAACTATGGCTACACCTTC.